This passage covers 27 T cell receptor beta chains from one sample sequenced in a study of technical replicates of blood from a few donors. The method was immunoSEQ multiplex PCR; TCRdb's version includes in-frame clones alone and lacks a portion of them. Among about 80,000 clones listed, roughly 94% were seen once. Sequenced: T cells isolated from PBMCs. The receptors were gathered from a human donor in good health.

This chain connects TRBV15 to TRBJ2-2; a possible D gene is TRBD1 (6 bases). The CDR3 extends over 16 amino acids. Trimming cost V 0 bases and J 4 bases, with 12 bases left between them. The germline gives CDR1 LNHNV, CDR2 YYDKDF (reference sequence). Here the CDR3 DNA reads TGTGCCACCAGCAGAGAGAGGGGGTTTAGCACCGGGGAGCTGTTTTTT. As protein: CATSRERGFSTGELFF.

The chain joins TRBV28 to TRBJ1-2; 7 bases line up with TRBD1. V trimming: 10 bases; J trimming: 7 bases; junction bases outside the gene matches: 12. CDR1 and CDR2 from the germline V gene are MDHEN and SYDVKM. The CDR3 contains 13 residues. The CDR3 DNA is TGTGCCACCGTTACAGGGGTCCTATTTGGCTACACCTTC. Translated: CATVTGVLFGYTF.

V gene TRBV30 combines with J gene TRBJ2-7; maybe TRBD2 (5 bases). In germline, CDR1 is GTSNPN, CDR2 SVGIG (reference sequence). The CDR3 contains 13 residues. V was clipped by 8 bases and J by 0 bases, with 14 bases between them. The CDR3, as DNA: TGTGCCAGTAGGAGCGGAAACTCCTACGAGCAGTACTTC. This gives the protein CASRSGNSYEQYF.

Here the CDR3 reads CASRWLGKETQYF. CDR3 DNA sequence: TGTGCCAGCAGGTGGCTAGGTAAAGAGACCCAGTACTTC. The chain is built from TRBV11-2 and TRBJ2-5, with D uncertain. V shed 6 bases and J shed 3 bases, with 11 bases lying between them. The CDR3 is made up of 13 amino acids. CDR1 SGHAT and CDR2 FQNNGV come from the germline V gene.

J is TRBJ2-7 and V is TRBV29-1, with D unresolved. CDR1 and CDR2 from the germline V gene are SQVTM and ANQGSEA. The V gene lost 0 bases and the J gene lost 2 bases, with 17 bases spanning the gap. CDR3 length: 16 residues. CDR3 amino acids: CSVEDLLGGGTYEQYF. CDR3 sequence (DNA): TGCAGCGTTGAAGATCTTTTGGGTGGCGGAACCTACGAGCAGTACTTC.

This clone was recorded once. This chain connects TRBV15 to TRBJ2-7; 10 bases map to TRBD2. J gave up 5 bases and V 11 bases, and 9 bases lay outside the gene matches. The CDR3 covers 13 residues. Germline V CDR1 and CDR2: LNHNV, YYDKDF (reference sequence). Here the CDR3 reads CASTLAGLDEQYF. DNA for the CDR3: TGTGCCTCTACACTAGCGGGATTAGACGAGCAGTACTTC.

The rearrangement links TRBV27 to TRBJ2-7; TRBD1 matches 7 bases. Unmatched junction bases numbered 4, after V lost 4 bases and J lost 4 bases. The CDR3 is made up of 13 amino acids. CDR1 MNHEY and CDR2 SMNVEV come from the germline V gene (reference sequence). CDR3 coding DNA: TGTGCCAGCAGTTCGTACAGGGGTTACGAGCAGTACTTC. Translating gives CASSSYRGYEQYF.

J is TRBJ2-2 and V is TRBV11-3; the match to TRBD2 covers 7 bases. The junction had 10 bases not matched to a gene; V was cut back by 1 base and J by 5 bases. This CDR3 has 17 residues. Germline CDR1 SGHNT, CDR2 YENEEA. The CDR3 nucleotides are TGTGCCAGCAGCTTAGTTGCGGGAGTATCCTCTACCGGGGAGCTGTTTTTT. This translates into CASSLVAGVSSTGELFF. The variable domain in full, completed from reference TRBV11-3 and TRBJ2-2, reads EAGVVQSPRYKIIEKKQPVAFWCNPISGHNTLYWYLQNLGQGPELLIRYENEEAVDDSQLPKDRFSAERLKGVDSTLKIQPAELGDSAVYLCASSLVAGVSSTGELFFGEGSRLTVL.

With respect to this clone: Other DNA sequences within the sample encode an identical CDR3. V usage is TRBV5-1 and J usage is TRBJ1-1, with 7 bases lining up with TRBD1. Germline V gene sequence: CDR1 SGHRS, CDR2 YFSETQ. CDR3 size: 13 residues. With 0 bases clipped from V and 6 bases from J, the junction kept 2 bases outside the gene matches. CDR3: CASSLGQGAEAFF. The CDR3 DNA follows: TGCGCCAGCAGCTTGGGGCAGGGGGCTGAAGCTTTCTTT.

The chain combines TRBV5-4 with TRBJ2-1, with D unclear. The germline CDR1 and CDR2 sequences are SGHNT and YYREEE (reference sequence). The CDR3 loop spans 13 amino acids. The ends were cut back, 1 base at V and 9 bases at J, with 11 bases in the middle. The CDR3 spells CASSLSTRGEQFF. CDR3 nucleotides: TGTGCCAGCAGCTTGAGCACGCGCGGTGAGCAGTTCTTC.

The chain combines TRBV2 with TRBJ2-2; no clear D. CDR3 length: 14 residues. Per the germline V gene, CDR1 is SNHLY and CDR2 is FYNNEI. V lost 7 bases and J 0 bases, leaving 9 bases between the germline ends. The CDR3 reads CASTQITNTGELFF. Written as DNA, the CDR3 is TGTGCCAGCACACAGATTACGAACACCGGGGAGCTGTTTTTT.

The CDR3 region has the DNA TGTGCCACCAACAAAGCGGGCCGTACTAACAATGAGCAGTTCTTC. Its translation: CATNKAGRTNNEQFF. The chain employs TRBV10-3 and TRBJ2-1; weak D call: TRBD2 (6 bases). The germline gives CDR1 ENHRY, CDR2 SYGVKD. V shed 10 bases and J shed 5 bases, with 21 bases lying between them. The CDR3 has 15 residues.

This sequence joins TRBV28 and TRBJ1-2; 8 bases fit TRBD1. V lost 6 bases to trimming and J lost 6 bases; unmatched junction nucleotides: 12. Germline values: CDR1 MDHEN, CDR2 SYDVKM. The CDR3 contains 15 residues. CDR3 sequence (DNA): TGTGCCAGCAGCCTGATTACACTCAGGGGGCATGGCTACACCTTC. This gives the protein CASSLITLRGHGYTF.

This sequence joins TRBV5-6 and TRBJ1-1; D call uncertain. V was trimmed by 0 bases and J by 4 bases, leaving 10 bases between them. The germline V gene has CDR1 SGHDT and CDR2 YYEEEE. The length of the CDR3 is 14 residues. The DNA for the CDR3 is TGTGCCAGCAGCTTGGTGGGGAGTCCCACTGAAGCTTTCTTT. The encoded protein is CASSLVGSPTEAFF. Complete variable domain (other parts from reference TRBV5-6 and TRBJ1-1): DAGVTQSPTHLIKTRGQQVTLRCSPKSGHDTVSWYQQALGQGPQFIFQYYEEEERQRGNFPDRFSGHQFPNYSSELNVNALLLGDSALYLCASSLVGSPTEAFFGQGTRLTVV.

The genes are TRBV2 and TRBJ1-1; 9 nucleotides match TRBD1. The germline gives CDR1 SNHLY, CDR2 FYNNEI. The trim removed 6 bases at V and 1 base at J, leaving 3 bases unmatched. This CDR3 comprises 14 residues. Here the CDR3 reads CASSQDRGNTEAFF. The CDR3 coding sequence is TGTGCCAGCAGCCAGGACAGGGGGAACACTGAAGCTTTCTTT.

This rearrangement joins TRBV18 to TRBJ1-4, with D uncertain. Germline V gene data show CDR1 as KGHSH and CDR2 as LQKENI. V was pared by 3 bases and J by 13 bases, with 12 bases between. The CDR3 runs 12 residues. CDR3 bases: TGTGCCAGCTCACCTACTCATGCATTACTGTTTTTT. Its translation: CASSPTHALLFF. The entire variable domain, with the rest obtained from reference TRBV18 and TRBJ1-4, is as follows: NAGVMQNPRHLVRRRGQEARLRCSPMKGHSHVYWYRQLPEEGLKFMVYLQKENIIDESGMPKERFSAEFPKEGPSILRIQQVVRGDSAAYFCASSPTHALLFFGSGTQLSVL.

The J gene is TRBJ1-1, the V gene TRBV11-1, with D possibly TRBD1 on 5 matching bases. Trimming left V 5 bases short and J 1 base short, with 14 bases between. This CDR3 has 15 amino acids. Per germline, CDR1 SGHAT and CDR2 FQDESV (reference sequence). CDR3 loop: CASSRNLGGNTEAFF. In DNA form, the CDR3 reads TGTGCCAGCAGCCGCAATTTGGGGGGGAACACTGAAGCTTTCTTT.

This rearrangement joins TRBV27 to TRBJ2-6, with TRBD2 identical over 11 bases. V was clipped by 5 bases and J by 2 bases; unmatched bases: 8. The CDR3 sequence is 18 residues long. Germline CDR1 is MNHEY and CDR2 is SMNVEV (reference sequence). This CDR3 is CASSDQLAGVAGANVLTF. CDR3 DNA sequence: TGTGCCAGCAGTGACCAACTAGCGGGAGTAGCTGGGGCCAACGTCCTGACTTTC.

The table lists this clone with a few counts. The V gene is TRBV5-1, the J gene TRBJ2-1; TRBD2 aligns across 13 bases. J gave up 4 bases and V 4 bases, and 14 bases lay outside the gene matches. The CDR3 consists of 19 residues. CDR1 and CDR2 (germline): SGHRS, YFSETQ. The CDR3 protein is CASSTTRTSGSFIYNEQFF. The CDR3, as DNA: TGCGCCAGCAGCACGACCAGGACTAGCGGGAGTTTCATTTACAATGAGCAGTTCTTC.

This rearrangement joins TRBV6-5 to TRBJ2-5; D is ambiguous. Trimming shortened V by 4 bases and J by 4 bases, and 16 bases separated the two germline ends. The CDR3 has 15 residues. CDR1 and CDR2 from the germline V gene are MNHEY and SVGAGI. The CDR3 sequence: CASSSTGWVGETQYF. CDR3 DNA sequence: TGTGCCAGCAGTTCGACTGGATGGGTCGGAGAGACCCAGTACTTC.

The chain carries TRBV5-4 and TRBJ2-1; D perhaps matches TRBD2 (6 bases). V lost 4 bases and J lost 10, with 18 bases in between. Germline CDR1 is SGHNT and CDR2 is YYREEE (reference sequence). CDR3 length: 14 amino acids. The CDR3 DNA reads as TGTGCCAGCAGCCAACCGGGACTCCTTGGAGAGCAGTTCTTC. This codes for CASSQPGLLGEQFF. Combining the CDR3 with reference TRBV5-4 and TRBJ2-1 gives the whole variable domain ETGVTQSPTHLIKTRGQQVTLRCSSQSGHNTVSWYQQALGQGPQFIFQYYREEENGRGNFPPRFSGLQFPNYSSELNVNALELDDSALYLCASSQPGLLGEQFFGPGTRLTVL.

The V gene is TRBV10-3, the J gene TRBJ2-7; 9 bases fit TRBD1. The CDR3 totals 14 residues. Per germline, CDR1 ENHRY and CDR2 SYGVKD. J gave up 2 bases and V 7 bases, and 6 bases lay outside the gene matches. The CDR3, as DNA: TGTGCCATCAAACAGACAGGGGGTACCTACGAGCAGTACTTC. Amino acid sequence: CAIKQTGGTYEQYF.

The J gene is TRBJ2-7, the V gene TRBV4-1, with 15 bases lining up with TRBD2. Germline V gives CDR1 MGHRA, CDR2 YSYEKL. The CDR3 extends over 16 amino acids. V lost 5 bases, J lost 4 bases, and 6 bases stayed unmatched. CDR3 DNA: TGCGCCAGCAGCTTGGGACTAGCGGGAGGACCTTACGAGCAGTACTTC. Protein product: CASSLGLAGGPYEQYF.

This rearrangement joins TRBV4-3 to TRBJ2-7; 8 bases fit TRBD1. V was pared by 1 base and J by 3 bases, with 8 bases of the junction left unmatched. The CDR3 has 16 residues. Germline V lookup: CDR1 LGHNA, CDR2 YSLEER. CDR3 residues: CASSQGRRDRNYEQYF. The CDR3 DNA is TGCGCCAGCAGCCAAGGTCGTCGGGACAGGAACTACGAGCAGTACTTC.

CDR3 in DNA: TGTGCCAGCAGTTTATTAGGCTCAACAGGGGGAGTCGATCAGCCCCAGCATTTT. It translates to CASSLLGSTGGVDQPQHF. The V call is TRBV28, the J call TRBJ1-5; the match to TRBD1 covers 8 bases. Germline CDR1 is MDHEN and CDR2 is SYDVKM. The CDR3 has 18 residues. With V trimmed by 1 base and J by 5 bases, 13 bases remained unmatched.

The V gene is TRBV9, the J gene TRBJ2-6; 11 bases are a match to TRBD1. Trimming cost V 3 bases and J 3 bases; bases outside gene matches: 2. Germline V gene lookup returns CDR1 SGDLS and CDR2 YYNGEE. This CDR3 contains 16 residues. The CDR3 sequence: CASSGTGGIGANVLTF. CDR3 DNA: TGTGCCAGCAGCGGGACAGGGGGCATTGGGGCCAACGTCCTGACTTTC. Using reference TRBV9 and TRBJ2-6 for the parts outside the CDR3, the full variable domain is DSGVTQTPKHLITATGQRVTLRCSPRSGDLSVYWYQQSLDQGLQFLIQYYNGEERAKGNILERFSAQQFPDLHSELNLSSLELGDSALYFCASSGTGGIGANVLTFGAGSRLTVL.

This clone was observed a single time. The chain is built from TRBV27 and TRBJ1-2; 7 bases match TRBD1. Germline V lookup: CDR1 MNHEY, CDR2 SMNVEV (reference sequence). With 3 bases clipped from V and 5 bases from J, the junction kept 6 bases outside the gene matches. The CDR3 is made up of 14 amino acids. CDR3 region: CASSFTGTVYGYTF. CDR3 in DNA: TGTGCCAGCAGTTTTACGGGGACAGTTTATGGCTACACCTTC.